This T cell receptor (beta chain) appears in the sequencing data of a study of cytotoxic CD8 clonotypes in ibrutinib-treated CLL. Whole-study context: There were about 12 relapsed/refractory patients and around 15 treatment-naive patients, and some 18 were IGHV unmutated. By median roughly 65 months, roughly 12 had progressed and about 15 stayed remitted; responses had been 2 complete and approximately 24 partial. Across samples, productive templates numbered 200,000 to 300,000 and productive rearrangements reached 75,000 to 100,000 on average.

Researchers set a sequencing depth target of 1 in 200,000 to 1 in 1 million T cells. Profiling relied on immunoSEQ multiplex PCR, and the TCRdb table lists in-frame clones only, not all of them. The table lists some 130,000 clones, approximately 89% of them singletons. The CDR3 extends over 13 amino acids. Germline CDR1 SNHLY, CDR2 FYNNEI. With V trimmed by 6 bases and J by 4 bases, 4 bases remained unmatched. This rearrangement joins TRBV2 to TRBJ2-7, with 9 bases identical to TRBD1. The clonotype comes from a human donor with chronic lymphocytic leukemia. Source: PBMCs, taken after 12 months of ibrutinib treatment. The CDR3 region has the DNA TGTGCCAGCAGAACAGGACAGGGGTACGAGCAGTACTTC. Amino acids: CASRTGQGYEQYF.